Listed below are T cell receptor beta chains from one sample, sequenced in a study of blood T cell repertoires in COVID-19. Sequencing was performed with immunoSEQ multiplex PCR; in TCRdb, only in-frame clones are kept and a portion is missing. The data show roughly 440,000 clones, with around 88% seen just once and around 12% held by the top ten. The material sequenced was peripheral blood. Receptors were obtained from a woman aged 50 to 65 with COVID-19, enrolled during active disease. Both conserved end residues are part of each CDR3. The order of the fields is J gene, V gene, clone size, D gene, CDR3 protein, CDR3 DNA. A D gene is named only where the DNA matches it firmly. Size tells how often a clone was seen (once, few, many) or the class of an expanded clone, and some rows leave it out.

TRBJ2-3 TRBV2 - - CASKETDLSDTQYF TGTGCCAGCAAGGAGACCGACCTTAGTGATACGCAGTATTTT
TRBJ2-2 TRBV9 - - CASSVTTGQNTGELFF TGTGCCAGCAGCGTAACTACGGGACAGAACACCGGGGAGCTGTTTTTT
TRBJ2-7 TRBV11-2 once TRBD2 CASSPTGTSGYEQYF TGTGCCAGCAGCCCAACCGGGACTAGCGGCTACGAGCAGTACTTC
TRBJ2-1 TRBV13 once TRBD2 CASSREEDEQFF TGTGCCAGCAGCCGGGAGGAAGATGAGCAGTTCTTC
TRBJ2-2 TRBV19 - TRBD1 CASSFLPGQGAIGELFF TGTGCCAGTAGTTTTTTACCGGGACAGGGGGCCATCGGGGAGCTGTTTTTT
TRBJ2-2 TRBV14 - TRBD1 CASSQAAWTGVPGELFF TGTGCCAGCAGCCAAGCCGCGTGGACAGGGGTTCCCGGGGAGCTGTTTTTT
TRBJ2-1 TRBV19 - - CASSTVTSSNEQFF TGTGCCAGTAGTACAGTCACCTCCAGCAATGAGCAGTTCTTC
TRBJ1-1 TRBV6-5 - TRBD1 CASSYSPTGGSEVAFF TGTGCCAGCAGTTACTCACCGACAGGGGGAAGCGAGGTAGCTTTCTTT
TRBJ2-2 TRBV12-3/TRBV12-4 - - CASSPANTGELFF TGTGCCAGCAGCCCGGCGAACACCGGGGAGCTGTTTTTT
TRBJ2-5 TRBV7-9 - TRBD1 CASSSGQAAETQYF TGTGCCAGCAGCTCGGGACAGGCGGCCGAGACCCAGTACTTC
TRBJ1-5 TRBV5-1 - - CASSGGLPNQPQHF TGCGCCAGCAGCGGGGGACTGCCGAATCAGCCCCAGCATTTT
TRBJ1-1 TRBV28 - - CASSSLRARTEAFF TGTGCCAGCAGTTCCCTCAGGGCGCGCACTGAAGCTTTCTTT
TRBJ1-2 TRBV6-5 - TRBD1 CASRDPTGGGGYTF TGTGCCAGCCGAGACCCTACAGGGGGCGGTGGCTACACCTTC
TRBJ1-2 TRBV5-1 - - CASSLGANYGYTF TGCGCCAGCAGCTTGGGAGCTAACTATGGCTACACCTTC
TRBJ1-1 TRBV19 - - CASLAGWNTEAFF TGTGCCAGCCTGGCAGGGTGGAACACTGAAGCTTTCTTT
TRBJ1-2 TRBV30 - - CAWALGGIAGGYTF TGTGCCTGGGCCCTCGGAGGGATCGCGGGTGGCTACACCTTC
TRBJ1-1 TRBV4-1 - TRBD1 CASSLRAGSTGVTEAFF TGCGCCAGCAGCCTGAGGGCTGGGTCAACAGGGGTTACTGAAGCTTTCTTT